One TCR beta chain is described in this entry. This entry is derived from a study of identical twins. This CDR3 is built from 14 residues. Germline lookup yields CDR1 DFQATT and CDR2 SNEGSKA (reference sequence). The V segment lost 5 bases and the J segment 6 bases; nucleotides outside the gene matches: 6. One entry per CDR3 protein, called by TCRdb with MiXCR from the 5' RACE reads. The data show 1.5 million to 2 million distinct CDR3 sequences, about 30% seen once. Sequences were obtained from cord blood. This chain joins TRBV20-1 and TRBJ2-7; the match to TRBD2 covers 14 bases. The sequence came from a newborn girl in good health. CDR3 nucleotides: TGCAGTGCTGGGCGACTAGCGGGGGGGTTCGAGCAGTACTTC. Translation gives CSAGRLAGGFEQYF.